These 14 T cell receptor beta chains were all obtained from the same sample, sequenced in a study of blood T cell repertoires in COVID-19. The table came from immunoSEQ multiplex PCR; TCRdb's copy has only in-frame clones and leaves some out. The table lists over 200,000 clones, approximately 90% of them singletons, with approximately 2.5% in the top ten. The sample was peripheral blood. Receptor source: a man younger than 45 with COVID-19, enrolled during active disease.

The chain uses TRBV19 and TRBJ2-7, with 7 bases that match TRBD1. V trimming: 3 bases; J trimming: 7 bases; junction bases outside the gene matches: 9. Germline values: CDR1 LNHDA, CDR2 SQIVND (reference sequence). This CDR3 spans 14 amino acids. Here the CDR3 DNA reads TGTGCCAGTAGTATTGCGACAGGGAATTTGGAGCAGTACTTC. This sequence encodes CASSIATGNLEQYF.

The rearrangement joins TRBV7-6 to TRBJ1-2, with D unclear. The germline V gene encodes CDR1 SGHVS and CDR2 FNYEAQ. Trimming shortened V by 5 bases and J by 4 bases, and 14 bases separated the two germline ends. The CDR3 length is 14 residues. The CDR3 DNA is TGTGCCAGCAGCCAGTGGGAGGTGTCCTATGGCTACACCTTC. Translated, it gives CASSQWEVSYGYTF. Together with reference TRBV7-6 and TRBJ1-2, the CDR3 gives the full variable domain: GAGVSQSPRYKVTKRGQDVALRCDPISGHVSLYWYRQALGQGPEFLTYFNYEAQQDKSGLPNDRFSAERPEGSISTLTIQRTEQRDSAMYRCASSQWEVSYGYTFGSGTRLTVV.

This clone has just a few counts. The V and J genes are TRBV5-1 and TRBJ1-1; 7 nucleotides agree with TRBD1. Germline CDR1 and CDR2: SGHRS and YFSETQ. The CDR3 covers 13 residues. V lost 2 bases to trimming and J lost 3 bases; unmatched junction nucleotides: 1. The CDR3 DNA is TGCGCCAGCAGCTTTACAGGGGACACTGAAGCTTTCTTT. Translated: CASSFTGDTEAFF.

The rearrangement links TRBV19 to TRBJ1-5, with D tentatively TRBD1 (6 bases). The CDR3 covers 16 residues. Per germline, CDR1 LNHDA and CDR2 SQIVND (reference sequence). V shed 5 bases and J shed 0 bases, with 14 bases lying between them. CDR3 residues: CASSPGQIRSNQPQHF. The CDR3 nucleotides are TGTGCCAGTAGTCCCGGACAGATCCGTAGCAATCAGCCCCAGCATTTT.

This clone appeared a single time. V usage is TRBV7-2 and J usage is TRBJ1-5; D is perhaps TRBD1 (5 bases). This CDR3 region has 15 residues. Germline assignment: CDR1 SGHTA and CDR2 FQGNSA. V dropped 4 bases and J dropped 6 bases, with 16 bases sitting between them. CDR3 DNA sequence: TGTGCCAGCAGCTCCCGACAATGGGGGGTTCAGCCCCAGCATTTT. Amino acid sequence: CASSSRQWGVQPQHF.

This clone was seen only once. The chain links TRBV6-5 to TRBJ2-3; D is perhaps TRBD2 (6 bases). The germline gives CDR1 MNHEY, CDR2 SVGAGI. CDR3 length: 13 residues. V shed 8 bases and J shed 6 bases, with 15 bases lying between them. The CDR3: CASRTAGGDTQYF. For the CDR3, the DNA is TGTGCCAGCCGTACCGCCGGAGGGGATACGCAGTATTTT.

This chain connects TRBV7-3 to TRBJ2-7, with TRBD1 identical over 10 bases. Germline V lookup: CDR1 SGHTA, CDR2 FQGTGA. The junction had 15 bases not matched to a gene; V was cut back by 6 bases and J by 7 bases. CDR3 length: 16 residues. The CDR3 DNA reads TGTGCCAGCAGTCCGGGATATGGGACAGGGGTTGGGGAGCAGTACTTC. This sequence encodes CASSPGYGTGVGEQYF.

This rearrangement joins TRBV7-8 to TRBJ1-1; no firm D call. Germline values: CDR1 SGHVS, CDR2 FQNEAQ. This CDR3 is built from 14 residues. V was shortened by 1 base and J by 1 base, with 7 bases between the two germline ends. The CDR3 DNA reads TGTGCCAGCAGCTTAGTGTACGGGAACACTGAAGCTTTCTTT. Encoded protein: CASSLVYGNTEAFF.

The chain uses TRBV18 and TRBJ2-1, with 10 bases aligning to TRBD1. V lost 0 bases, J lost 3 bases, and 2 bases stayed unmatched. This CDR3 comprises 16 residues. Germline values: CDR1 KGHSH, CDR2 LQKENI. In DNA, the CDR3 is TGTGCCAGCTCACCACCGGACAGGGGGGTCTACAATGAGCAGTTCTTC. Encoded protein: CASSPPDRGVYNEQFF.

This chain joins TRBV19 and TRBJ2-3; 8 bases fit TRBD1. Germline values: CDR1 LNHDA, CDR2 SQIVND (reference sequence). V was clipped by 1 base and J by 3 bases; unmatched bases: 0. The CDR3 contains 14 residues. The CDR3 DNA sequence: TGTGCCAGTAGTATAGGGACAGGGACAGATACGCAGTATTTT. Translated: CASSIGTGTDTQYF.

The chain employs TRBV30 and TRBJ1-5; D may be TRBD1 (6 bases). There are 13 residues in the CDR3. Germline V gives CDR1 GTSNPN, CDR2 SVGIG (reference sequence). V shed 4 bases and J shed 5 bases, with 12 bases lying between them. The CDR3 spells CAWTLGGDQPQHF. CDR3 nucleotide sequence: TGTGCCTGGACTCTTGGGGGCGATCAGCCCCAGCATTTT.

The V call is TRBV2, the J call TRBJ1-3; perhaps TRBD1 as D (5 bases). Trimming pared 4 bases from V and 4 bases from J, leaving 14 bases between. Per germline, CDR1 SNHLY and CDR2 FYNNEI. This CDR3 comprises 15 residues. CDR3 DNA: TGTGCCAGCAGTGCCCAGCAGGGACTAGGAAACACCATATATTTT. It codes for CASSAQQGLGNTIYF.

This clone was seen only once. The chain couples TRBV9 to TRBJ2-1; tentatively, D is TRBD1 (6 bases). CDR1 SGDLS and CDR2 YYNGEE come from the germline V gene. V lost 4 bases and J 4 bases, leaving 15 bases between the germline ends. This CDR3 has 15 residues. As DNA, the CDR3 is TGTGCCAGCAGCCCCCCTCCAGGGGCATACAATGAGCAGTTCTTC. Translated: CASSPPPGAYNEQFF.

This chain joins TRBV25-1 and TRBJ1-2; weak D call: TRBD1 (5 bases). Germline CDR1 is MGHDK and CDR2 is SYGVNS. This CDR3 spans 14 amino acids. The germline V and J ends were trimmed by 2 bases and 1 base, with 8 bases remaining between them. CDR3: CASSEQQVNYGYTF. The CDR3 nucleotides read TGTGCCAGCAGTGAACAACAGGTTAACTATGGCTACACCTTC.